The 23 T cell receptor beta chains below come from one sample, sequenced in a study of T cell responses to AZD1222 COVID-19 vaccine. Repertoires were generated with immunoSEQ multiplex PCR, while TCRdb's copy carries only in-frame clones and drops some. The sample records 83,000 or so clones, around 93% being singletons. The sequencing here drew on peripheral blood, taken 28 days after the second AZD1222 dose. Source of these receptors: an adult who received the AZD1222 COVID-19 vaccine.

The chain employs TRBV7-9 and TRBJ1-5, with TRBD1 matching 7 bases. J was trimmed by 4 bases and V by 5 bases; bases with no gene match: 2. CDR3 length: 13 amino acids. CDR1 SEHNR and CDR2 FQNEAQ come from the germline V gene (reference sequence). The CDR3 here is CASSMTGNQPQHF. Here the CDR3 DNA reads TGTGCCAGCAGCATGACAGGGAATCAGCCCCAGCATTTT.

The CDR3 nucleotides are TGTGCCAGCAGCGTAGGGCTCGCCTACGAGCAGTACTTC. It is translated as CASSVGLAYEQYF. The chain has TRBV9 and TRBJ2-7; D gene unclear. The V gene's germline CDR1 is SGDLS and CDR2 YYNGEE. The CDR3 consists of 13 residues. Trimming removed 0 bases from V and 2 bases from J, with 6 bases in between.

The chain carries TRBV7-2 and TRBJ1-1, with a tentative D call TRBD1 (6 bases). Trimming removed 6 bases from V and 0 bases from J, with 23 bases in between. Germline V gene sequence: CDR1 SGHTA, CDR2 FQGNSA. This CDR3 has 18 amino acids. DNA for the CDR3: TGTGCCAGCAGGACCTGGGGGGGGGCAGGTAGCATGAACACTGAAGCTTTCTTT. Translation gives CASRTWGGAGSMNTEAFF.

This sequence joins TRBV6-1 and TRBJ2-7, with D possibly TRBD1 on 6 matching bases. V was pared by 3 bases and J by 2 bases, with 8 bases between. The V gene's germline CDR1 is MNHNS and CDR2 SASEGT. This CDR3 spans 13 amino acids. The CDR3 spells CASSDRGPYEQYF. The CDR3 DNA sequence: TGTGCCAGCAGTGACAGGGGACCCTACGAGCAGTACTTC.

The V and J genes are TRBV29-1 and TRBJ1-1; no reliable D call. V was clipped by 5 bases and J by 1 base, with 11 bases between them. The V gene's germline CDR1 is SQVTM and CDR2 ANQGSEA. There are 13 residues in the CDR3. The CDR3 nucleotides are TGCAGCGTTTTTACGGCACAGAACACTGAAGCTTTCTTT. Translating it yields CSVFTAQNTEAFF.

The V and J genes are TRBV19 and TRBJ2-7; D possibly corresponds to TRBD1 (6 bases). V lost 6 bases, J lost 4 bases, and 16 bases lay in between. CDR1 is LNHDA and CDR2 is SQIVND in the germline V gene (reference sequence). The CDR3 is 14 amino acids. The CDR3 sequence is CASSPQGRGYEQYF. As DNA, the CDR3 is TGTGCCAGTAGCCCACAGGGAAGAGGTTACGAGCAGTACTTC.

CDR3 sequence: CASSQGPISYEQYF. CDR3 bases: TGCGCCAGCAGCCAAGGTCCGATATCCTACGAGCAGTACTTC. The J gene is TRBJ2-7, the V gene TRBV4-3; D is unclear. V shed 1 base and J shed 1 base, with 8 bases lying between them. The germline V gene encodes CDR1 LGHNA and CDR2 YSLEER. This CDR3 is 14 amino acids long.

The rearrangement uses TRBV12-3 or TRBV12-4 and TRBJ2-7, with D unresolved. V gave up 5 bases and J gave up 1 base, with 9 bases separating them. CDR3 length: 13 amino acids. CDR3: CASSRPSSYEQYF. DNA of the CDR3: TGTGCCAGCAGTCGCCCCTCATCCTACGAGCAGTACTTC.

This clone has only one observation. V and J are TRBV5-1 and TRBJ2-1; D might be TRBD2 (6 bases). The ends were cut back, 6 bases at V and 2 bases at J, with 18 bases in the middle. The CDR3 runs to 16 residues. Germline V gene lookup returns CDR1 SGHRS and CDR2 YFSETQ. The CDR3 region is CASKGGAAGPYNEQFF. The CDR3 DNA is TGCGCCAGCAAGGGCGGGGCGGCGGGGCCCTACAATGAGCAGTTCTTC.

The genes are TRBV27 and TRBJ1-1, with D possibly being TRBD1 (6 bases). Between the trimmed V and J ends, which lost 6 bases and 0 bases, there was a span of 11 bases. The CDR3 is made up of 14 amino acids. Germline V CDR1 and CDR2: MNHEY, SMNVEV (reference sequence). The CDR3 loop is CASRLDSLNTEAFF. Written as DNA, the CDR3 is TGTGCCAGCAGGCTGGACAGCCTGAACACTGAAGCTTTCTTT.

This chain connects TRBV28 to TRBJ2-7, with a possible D match to TRBD1 (6 bases). The CDR3 covers 14 residues. V dropped 5 bases and J dropped 3 bases, with 14 bases sitting between them. Germline CDR1 and CDR2: MDHEN and SYDVKM. CDR3 region: CASSTSGTSYEQYF. The DNA of the CDR3 is TGTGCCAGCAGTACATCCGGGACAAGCTACGAGCAGTACTTC. The full variable domain, its missing parts supplied by reference TRBV28 and TRBJ2-7, is DVKVTQSSRYLVKRTGEKVFLECVQDMDHENMFWYRQDPGLGLRLIYFSYDVKMKEKGDIPEGYSVSREKKERFSLILESASTNQTSMYLCASSTSGTSYEQYFGPGTRLTVT.

The J gene is TRBJ2-3, the V gene TRBV19; no firm D call. The germline CDR1 and CDR2 sequences are LNHDA and SQIVND (reference sequence). This CDR3 has 15 amino acids. V lost 0 bases and J lost 1, with 8 bases in between. CDR3 DNA sequence: TGTGCCAGTAGTATAGATCCCCCAGGCACAGATACGCAGTATTTT. Protein: CASSIDPPGTDTQYF.

This clone was observed a single time. The gene calls are TRBV27 and TRBJ2-7, with 11 bases that match TRBD2. In germline, CDR1 is MNHEY, CDR2 SMNVEV (reference sequence). The CDR3 contains 16 residues. V was pared by 6 bases and J by 0 bases, with 7 bases of the junction left unmatched. The CDR3 reads CASSRTSGQPSYEQYF. The CDR3 DNA is TGTGCCAGCAGCCGGACTAGCGGGCAGCCCTCCTACGAGCAGTACTTC.

Of note for this clone: It is unclear where the CDR3 begins or ends on the DNA, so no DNA is shown, and the CDR3 is as TCRdb lists it. The chain joins TRBV21-1 to TRBJ2-6; TRBD2, the table's D call, lacks a check against the DNA. TRBV21-1 is an annotated pseudogene. The CDR3 adds up to 20 amino acids, both ends counted. CDR3 protein: CASSSSGLWGGGTVANVLTF.

This sequence joins TRBV6-4 and TRBJ1-2, with 11 bases that match TRBD1. Germline V gene sequence: CDR1 MRHNA, CDR2 SNTAGT. The CDR3 is made up of 13 amino acids. V lost 7 bases, J lost 8 bases, and 6 bases stayed unmatched. The CDR3 region has the DNA TGTGCCAGCAAGGGACAGGGGGAGAGCGGCTACACCTTC. As protein: CASKGQGESGYTF.

V usage is TRBV12-3 or TRBV12-4 and J usage is TRBJ1-1; D unclear. The CDR3 has 13 amino acids. V lost 3 bases and J 1 base, leaving 6 bases between the germline ends. Here the CDR3 reads CASSFKTNTEAFF. The CDR3 nucleotides are TGTGCCAGCAGTTTTAAGACGAACACTGAAGCTTTCTTT.

The chain couples TRBV28 to TRBJ2-7; D may be TRBD2 (6 bases). The germline V gene has CDR1 MDHEN and CDR2 SYDVKM. The CDR3 totals 14 residues. Deletions cut 3 bases from V and 3 bases from J, with 12 bases between. The CDR3 sequence is CASSFGRGDYEQYF. CDR3 bases: TGTGCCAGCAGTTTTGGGCGGGGTGACTACGAGCAGTACTTC.

This clone was observed once. V usage is TRBV18 and J usage is TRBJ1-2, with D possibly TRBD1 on 5 matching bases. Trimming removed 6 bases at V and 4 bases at J, with 21 bases between. CDR3 size: 16 residues. Germline values: CDR1 KGHSH, CDR2 LQKENI. Here the CDR3 DNA reads TGTGCCAGCTCGCCTATTCGGGGGGAAGAGGGCTATGGCTACACCTTC. Translated, it gives CASSPIRGEEGYGYTF.

This clone was observed once. The chain has TRBV6-2 or TRBV6-3 and TRBJ1-5; maybe TRBD1 (5 bases). The CDR3 covers 13 residues. CDR1 is MNHEY, CDR2 SVGEGT, per germline. The germline V and J ends were trimmed by 3 bases and 4 bases, with 7 bases remaining between them. The CDR3 sequence is CASSYTGNQPQHF. The CDR3 DNA reads as TGTGCCAGCAGTTATACAGGAAATCAGCCCCAGCATTTT.

This sequence joins TRBV5-6 and TRBJ2-7; D is unresolved. Trimming stripped 0 bases from V and 6 bases from J, with 7 bases between. Germline V gene lookup returns CDR1 SGHDT and CDR2 YYEEEE. This CDR3 is built from 12 residues. CDR3 in amino acids: CASSLGVSEQYF. CDR3 nucleotides: TGTGCCAGCAGCTTGGGGGTAAGCGAGCAGTACTTC.

The chain has TRBV11-1 and TRBJ1-5; D gene unclear. V lost 1 base and J lost 6, with 7 bases in between. The CDR3 consists of 13 residues. Germline CDR1 is SGHAT and CDR2 is FQDESV (reference sequence). The CDR3 here is CASSLDEIQPQHF. CDR3 coding DNA: TGTGCCAGCAGCTTAGATGAGATTCAGCCCCAGCATTTT.

The table lists this clone with a count of one. The genes are TRBV3-1 (or the pseudogene TRBV3-2) and TRBJ2-4, with 11 nucleotides matching TRBD2. Germline V gives CDR1 LGHDT, CDR2 YNNKEL (reference sequence). Germline trimming cut 7 bases from V and 7 bases from J; bases unmatched to any gene: 6. The CDR3 loop spans 14 amino acids. Written as DNA, the CDR3 is TGTGCCAGCAAACTAGCGGGAGTGGGGAACATTCAGTACTTC. Translated, it gives CASKLAGVGNIQYF.

The chain links TRBV6-5 to TRBJ2-3; D is tentatively TRBD1 or TRBD2 (5 bases each). The V end was cut by 5 bases, the J end by 2 bases, with 14 bases between. The CDR3 length is 15 residues. Germline values: CDR1 MNHEY, CDR2 SVGAGI. CDR3 region: CASSPQYGTTDTQYF. CDR3 DNA sequence: TGTGCCAGCAGTCCTCAATACGGGACCACAGATACGCAGTATTTT.